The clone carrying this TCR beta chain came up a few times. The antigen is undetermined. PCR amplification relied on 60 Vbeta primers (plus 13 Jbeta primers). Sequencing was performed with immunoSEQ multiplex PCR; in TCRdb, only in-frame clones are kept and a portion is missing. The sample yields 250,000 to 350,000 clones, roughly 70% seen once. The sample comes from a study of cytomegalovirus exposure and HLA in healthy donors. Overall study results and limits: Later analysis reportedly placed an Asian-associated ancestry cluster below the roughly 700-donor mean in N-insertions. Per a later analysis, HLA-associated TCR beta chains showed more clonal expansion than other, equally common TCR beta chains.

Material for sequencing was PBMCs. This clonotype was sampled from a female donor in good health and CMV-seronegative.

The CDR3 loop reads CASRREGGEQYF. The CDR3, as DNA: TGTGCCAGCCGGCGGGAGGGGGGCGAGCAGTACTTC. The genes are TRBV6-6 and TRBJ2-7; 9 positions agree with TRBD2. Per the germline V gene, CDR1 is MNHNY and CDR2 is SVGAGI (reference sequence). With V trimmed by 8 bases and J by 6 bases, 5 bases remained unmatched. This CDR3 has 12 residues.